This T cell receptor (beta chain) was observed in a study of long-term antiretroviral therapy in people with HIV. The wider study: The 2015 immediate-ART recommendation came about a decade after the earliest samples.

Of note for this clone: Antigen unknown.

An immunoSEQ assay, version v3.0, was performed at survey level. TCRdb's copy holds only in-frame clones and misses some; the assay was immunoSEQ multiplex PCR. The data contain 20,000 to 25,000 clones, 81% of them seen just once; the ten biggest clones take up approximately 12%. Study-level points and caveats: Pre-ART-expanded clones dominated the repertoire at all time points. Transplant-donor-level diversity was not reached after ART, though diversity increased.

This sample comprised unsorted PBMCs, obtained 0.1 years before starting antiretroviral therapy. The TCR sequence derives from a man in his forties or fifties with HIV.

CDR3 in DNA: TGTGCCAGCACCAAAGGGGGCAATACAGCTAACTATGGCTACACCTTC. Amino acid sequence: CASTKGGNTANYGYTF. This chain uses TRBV7-6 with TRBJ1-2; the match to TRBD1 covers 7 bases. Per germline, CDR1 SGHVS and CDR2 FNYEAQ. CDR3 length: 16 amino acids. Trimming removed 7 bases from V and 0 bases from J; junction bases left unmatched: 11.